These 11 T cell receptor beta chains originate from one sample sequenced in a study of shared clonotypes between healthy human individuals. Here immunoSEQ multiplex PCR was the method, and the copy in TCRdb shows in-frame clones only, minus some. The data show about 510,000 clones, around 96% seen once. The sequencing input was naive CD4+ T cells sorted from blood. Subset: CD45RA+ positively selected. Every receptor here comes from a woman aged 25-40 years in good health.

V is TRBV10-3 and J is TRBJ2-1; 8 nucleotides align to TRBD1. Germline V gene lookup returns CDR1 ENHRY and CDR2 SYGVKD. Trimming took 8 bases from V and 7 from J; bases not matched to a gene: 10. This CDR3 region has 14 residues. The CDR3 nucleotides read TGTGCCATCGGCGGCAGGGGGCGATTTAATGAGCAGTTCTTC. The encoded protein is CAIGGRGRFNEQFF.

The chain combines TRBV18 with TRBJ1-2; D uncertain. V dropped 5 bases and J dropped 0 bases, with 10 bases sitting between them. CDR1 is KGHSH and CDR2 is LQKENI in the germline V gene. The length of the CDR3 is 14 residues. CDR3 protein: CASSTSRTNYGYTF. The CDR3 nucleotides are TGTGCCAGCTCAACCAGCCGGACTAACTATGGCTACACCTTC.

This chain connects TRBV18 to TRBJ2-3, with 9 bases that match TRBD2. The CDR3 extends over 14 amino acids. Trimming removed 6 bases from V and 6 bases from J; junction bases left unmatched: 7. The germline V gene has CDR1 KGHSH and CDR2 LQKENI. The CDR3 spells CASSQAGTSDTQYF. The CDR3 nucleotides read TGTGCCAGCTCTCAAGCCGGGACTAGCGATACGCAGTATTTT. Variable domain in full (rest from reference TRBV18 and TRBJ2-3): NAGVMQNPRHLVRRRGQEARLRCSPMKGHSHVYWYRQLPEEGLKFMVYLQKENIIDESGMPKERFSAEFPKEGPSILRIQQVVRGDSAAYFCASSQAGTSDTQYFGPGTRLTVL.

This chain links TRBV13 with TRBJ2-5, with 7 bases aligning to TRBD1. V dropped 1 base and J dropped 2; count of bases not matched to a gene: 10. The CDR3 runs 17 residues. Germline loops: CDR1 PRHDT, CDR2 FYEKMQ (reference sequence). CDR3 residues: CASSLARLRDRQETQYF. As DNA, the CDR3 is TGTGCCAGCAGCTTAGCCCGACTCCGGGACAGACAAGAGACCCAGTACTTC.

J is TRBJ2-5 and V is TRBV5-1, with D possibly being TRBD1 (5 bases). The CDR3 contains 16 residues. Trimming left V 0 bases short and J 4 bases short, with 16 bases between. Germline-derived CDR1 and CDR2 are SGHRS and YFSETQ. The CDR3 DNA is TGCGCCAGCAGCTTGGCACCGACAGTAGGTTTAGAGACCCAGTACTTC. It encodes CASSLAPTVGLETQYF. Combining the CDR3 with reference TRBV5-1 and TRBJ2-5 gives the whole variable domain KAGVTQTPRYLIKTRGQQVTLSCSPISGHRSVSWYQQTPGQGLQFLFEYFSETQRNKGNFPGRFSGRQFSNSRSEMNVSTLELGDSALYLCASSLAPTVGLETQYFGPGTRLLVL.

The rearrangement uses TRBV5-1 and TRBJ2-7; TRBD1 aligns across 8 bases. V was pared by 3 bases and J by 2 bases, with 7 bases of the junction left unmatched. The CDR3 is 15 amino acids. Germline assignment: CDR1 SGHRS and CDR2 YFSETQ. The CDR3 region is CASSSKRQGPYEQYF. In nucleotides, the CDR3 is TGCGCCAGCAGCTCTAAGCGACAGGGGCCCTACGAGCAGTACTTC.

The rearrangement uses TRBV5-1 and TRBJ2-7; a weak D match, TRBD1 (6 bases). This CDR3 contains 15 residues. V lost 0 bases, J lost 3 bases, and 13 bases lay in between. Germline V gene sequence: CDR1 SGHRS, CDR2 YFSETQ. CDR3 DNA: TGCGCCAGCAGCTTGGAGGCGGACAGCGGCTACGAGCAGTACTTC. Protein product: CASSLEADSGYEQYF.

This clone was seen once. The chain joins TRBV19 to TRBJ1-1; the match to TRBD1 covers 8 bases. The CDR3 runs 15 residues. Trimming removed 1 base from V and 3 bases from J; junction bases left unmatched: 4. Germline values: CDR1 LNHDA, CDR2 SQIVND (reference sequence). The CDR3 region has the DNA TGTGCCAGTAGTATAGGTCAGGGGGCTTACACTGAAGCTTTCTTT. Its protein is CASSIGQGAYTEAFF.

V and J are TRBV10-3 and TRBJ2-7; 16 bases line up with TRBD2. Germline CDR1 is ENHRY and CDR2 is SYGVKD. This CDR3 has 17 amino acids. The trim removed 2 bases at V and 4 bases at J, leaving 5 bases unmatched. The CDR3 here is CAISETGTSGRVYEQYF. In DNA form, the CDR3 reads TGTGCCATCAGTGAGACTGGGACTAGCGGGAGGGTTTACGAGCAGTACTTC.

This chain uses TRBV18 with TRBJ2-1, with TRBD2 matching over 12 bases. The CDR3 contains 15 residues. Germline assignment: CDR1 KGHSH and CDR2 LQKENI. V lost 5 bases and J lost 3; bases outside the gene matches: 2. CDR3 protein: CASSETSGGYNEQFF. The CDR3 coding sequence is TGTGCCAGCTCAGAGACTAGCGGGGGCTACAATGAGCAGTTCTTC.

V gene TRBV19 combines with J gene TRBJ1-2; D gene uncertain. This CDR3 has 13 residues. Germline V gene sequence: CDR1 LNHDA, CDR2 SQIVND (reference sequence). V lost 10 bases and J lost 2, with 14 bases in between. For the CDR3, the DNA is TGTGCCACCGAAGCAAGAACAAACTATGGCTACACCTTC. It codes for CATEARTNYGYTF.